The 16 T cell receptor beta chains listed next were all sequenced from one sample in a study of T-cell memory formation after mild COVID-19. Each CDR3 protein is one row after TCRdb ran MiXCR on the 5' RACE reads. The profile shows more than 250,000 distinct CDR3 sequences, roughly 15% of them singletons. Sequencing was carried out using PBMCs or a T cell subset sorted from them (not recorded which). Receptor source: a young man who had mild COVID-19 (a few samples of this study predate the infection). Cell type and time point are not known.

The CDR3, as DNA: TGTGCCAGCAGCTCCTCGGACAGGGGGCCCAACAATGAGCAGTTCTTC. Translation: CASSSSDRGPNNEQFF. V usage is TRBV7-9 and J usage is TRBJ2-1, with TRBD1 matching 11 bases. CDR3 size: 16 residues. The junction had 7 bases not matched to a gene; V was cut back by 4 bases and J by 5 bases. Germline V CDR1 and CDR2: SEHNR, FQNEAQ (reference sequence).

Worth noting for this clonotype: One junction end disagrees with the germline gene, perhaps due to a read error. CDR3 DNA sequence: TGTGCCAGCAACGTAGGTTCAGGGTTCACTGAAGCTTTCTTT. It specifies CASNVGSGFTEAFF. V gene TRBV9 combines with J gene TRBJ1-1; tentative D call: TRBD1 (5 bases). The germline V gene has CDR1 SGDLS and CDR2 YYNGEE. This CDR3 is 14 amino acids long.

This clonotype was counted a few times. Here the CDR3 DNA reads TGTGCCAGCTCACCAACTACGGGGGTAGAGGGCTACACCTTC. As protein: CASSPTTGVEGYTF. The chain carries TRBV18 and TRBJ1-2, with D perhaps TRBD1 (5 bases). Germline CDR1 and CDR2: KGHSH and LQKENI. This CDR3 contains 14 residues. Trimming removed 2 bases at V and 8 bases at J, with 15 bases between.

This clonotype has just a few counts. This chain uses TRBV11-1 with TRBJ2-3, with 9 bases identical to TRBD1. The CDR3 sequence is 16 residues long. Germline CDR1 is SGHAT and CDR2 is FQDESV (reference sequence). V lost 0 bases to trimming and J lost 2 bases; unmatched junction nucleotides: 3. CDR3 loop: CASSLARTGATDTQYF. The DNA for the CDR3 is TGTGCCAGCAGCTTAGCGCGGACAGGGGCCACAGATACGCAGTATTTT. The full variable domain, its missing parts supplied by reference TRBV11-1 and TRBJ2-3, is EAEVAQSPRYKITEKSQAVAFWCDPISGHATLYWYRQILGQGPELLVQFQDESVVDDSQLPKDRFSAERLKGVDSTLKIQPAELGDSAMYLCASSLARTGATDTQYFGPGTRLTVL.

The chain uses TRBV5-1 and TRBJ2-1, with 9 bases lining up with TRBD1. The V and J ends lost 4 bases and 9 bases, in that order; junction bases with no gene match: 8. This CDR3 is built from 14 residues. CDR1 SGHRS and CDR2 YFSETQ come from the germline V gene. The CDR3 sequence: CASSEATGGTEQFF. The CDR3 region has the DNA TGCGCCAGCAGCGAGGCGACAGGGGGAACTGAGCAGTTCTTC.

This sequence joins TRBV6-5 and TRBJ2-5; perhaps TRBD2 as D (6 bases). V was clipped by 5 bases and J by 2 bases, with 15 bases between them. This CDR3 region has 15 residues. CDR1 and CDR2 from the germline V gene are MNHEY and SVGAGI. The CDR3 sequence: CASSRSGLPQETQYF. The CDR3 DNA reads as TGTGCCAGCAGTCGTTCGGGACTCCCACAAGAGACCCAGTACTTC.

The table lists this clonotype with a few counts. The CDR3: CASSRLNRGKAQPQHF. CDR3 coding DNA: TGTGCCAGTAGTCGGTTGAACAGGGGGAAGGCTCAGCCCCAGCATTTT. The chain uses TRBV19 and TRBJ1-5; 8 bases are a match to TRBD1. This CDR3 has 16 amino acids. Germline loops: CDR1 LNHDA, CDR2 SQIVND (reference sequence). J was trimmed by 6 bases and V by 5 bases; bases with no gene match: 12.

The genes are TRBV12-3 or TRBV12-4 and TRBJ2-3; 9 bases are shared with TRBD1. V lost 3 bases and J lost 1; bases outside the gene matches: 5. This CDR3 comprises 16 residues. CDR3 sequence (DNA): TGTGCCAGCAGTTTCGACCGGACAGGGGGCACAGATACGCAGTATTTT. It is translated as CASSFDRTGGTDTQYF.

The rearrangement links TRBV4-2 to TRBJ2-1; perhaps D is TRBD1 or TRBD2 (5 bases each). Germline-derived CDR1 and CDR2 are LGHNA and YNFKEQ. The CDR3 spans 14 residues. The ends were cut back, 4 bases at V and 3 bases at J, with 10 bases in the middle. This chain's CDR3 is CASSPGTSYNEQFF. The CDR3 DNA reads TGTGCCAGCAGCCCCGGGACCAGCTACAATGAGCAGTTCTTC.

The V call is TRBV7-8, the J call TRBJ1-5; 7 bases match TRBD1. The germline V gene has CDR1 SGHVS and CDR2 FQNEAQ. The V gene end was trimmed by 4 bases and the J gene end by 7 bases; junction bases not matched to a gene: 10. This CDR3 has 15 residues. The CDR3 DNA reads TGTGCCAGCAGCTCCTGGACAGGCGGGGGACAGCCCCAGCATTTT. Amino acids: CASSSWTGGGQPQHF.

Only a few counts were recorded for this clonotype. This chain links TRBV12-3 or TRBV12-4 with TRBJ2-1; D may be TRBD1 (6 bases). The ends were cut back, 4 bases at V and 7 bases at J, with 8 bases in the middle. The CDR3 length is 12 residues. In DNA, the CDR3 is TGTGCCAGCAGTTACACAGGGAATGAGCAGTTCTTC. Amino acids: CASSYTGNEQFF.

The V call is TRBV2, the J call TRBJ2-2; 7 bases agree with TRBD2. The CDR3 sequence is 15 residues long. The ends lost 4 bases at V and 3 bases at J; junction bases unmatched: 5. Per the germline V gene, CDR1 is SNHLY and CDR2 is FYNNEI. This chain's CDR3 is CASSAGLGYTGELFF. DNA for the CDR3: TGTGCCAGCAGTGCCGGACTAGGTTACACCGGGGAGCTGTTTTTT. The whole variable domain, filled in from reference TRBV2 and TRBJ2-2, reads EPEVTQTPSHQVTQMGQEVILRCVPISNHLYFYWYRQILGQKVEFLVSFYNNEISEKSEIFDDQFSVERPDGSNFTLKIRSTKLEDSAMYFCASSAGLGYTGELFFGEGSRLTVL.

This sequence joins TRBV6-2 or TRBV6-3 and TRBJ2-6, with D possibly being TRBD1 or TRBD2 (5 bases each). The CDR3 loop spans 18 amino acids. From germline, CDR1 is MNHEY and CDR2 SVGEGT. V shed 5 bases and J shed 1 base, with 18 bases lying between them. The CDR3 sequence is CASSDIPGRESGANVLTF. CDR3 DNA: TGTGCCAGCAGTGACATACCGGGACGGGAATCTGGGGCCAACGTCCTGACTTTC.

V usage is TRBV5-1 and J usage is TRBJ2-3, with a possible D match to TRBD2 (5 bases). Trimming shortened V by 2 bases and J by 10 bases, and 11 bases separated the two germline ends. Germline-derived CDR1 and CDR2 are SGHRS and YFSETQ. This CDR3 is built from 12 residues. CDR3 sequence (DNA): TGCGCCAGCAGCTTCGACGGGGAGTCGCAGTATTTT. Its protein is CASSFDGESQYF.

The CDR3, as DNA: TGTGCCAGCAGAATGGGGGGGTCCCACGAGCAGTACGTC. It encodes CASRMGGSHEQYV. The chain recombines TRBV2 with TRBJ2-7; TRBD2 aligns across 7 bases. With 6 bases clipped from V and 5 bases from J, the junction kept 7 bases outside the gene matches. Germline V gene lookup returns CDR1 SNHLY and CDR2 FYNNEI. This CDR3 is 13 amino acids long.

This chain connects TRBV5-1 to TRBJ2-2; D is ambiguous. The V gene's germline CDR1 is SGHRS and CDR2 YFSETQ. V lost 4 bases and J 0 bases, leaving 10 bases between the germline ends. This CDR3 is 15 amino acids long. CDR3 sequence (DNA): TGCGCCAGCAGCGACGGCGCCGCGAACACCGGGGAGCTGTTTTTT. It translates to CASSDGAANTGELFF.